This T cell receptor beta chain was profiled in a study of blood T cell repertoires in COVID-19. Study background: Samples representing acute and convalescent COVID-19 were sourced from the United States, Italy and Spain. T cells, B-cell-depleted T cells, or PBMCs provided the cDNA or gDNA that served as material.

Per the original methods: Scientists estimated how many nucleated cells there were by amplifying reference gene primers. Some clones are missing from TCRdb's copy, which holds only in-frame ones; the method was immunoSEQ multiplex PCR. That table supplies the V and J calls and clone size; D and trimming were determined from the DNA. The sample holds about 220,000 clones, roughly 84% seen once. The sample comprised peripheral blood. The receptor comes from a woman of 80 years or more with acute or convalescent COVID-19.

CDR3 DNA sequence: TGTGCCAGCAGTTACCGGGACAGGGGAAACACTGAAGCTTTCTTT. It translates to CASSYRDRGNTEAFF. The genes are TRBV6-2 or TRBV6-3 and TRBJ1-1, with TRBD1 matching 10 bases. Germline CDR1 and CDR2: MNHEY and SVGEGT. The V gene end was trimmed by 2 bases and the J gene end by 2 bases; junction bases not matched to a gene: 2. This CDR3 is built from 15 residues.